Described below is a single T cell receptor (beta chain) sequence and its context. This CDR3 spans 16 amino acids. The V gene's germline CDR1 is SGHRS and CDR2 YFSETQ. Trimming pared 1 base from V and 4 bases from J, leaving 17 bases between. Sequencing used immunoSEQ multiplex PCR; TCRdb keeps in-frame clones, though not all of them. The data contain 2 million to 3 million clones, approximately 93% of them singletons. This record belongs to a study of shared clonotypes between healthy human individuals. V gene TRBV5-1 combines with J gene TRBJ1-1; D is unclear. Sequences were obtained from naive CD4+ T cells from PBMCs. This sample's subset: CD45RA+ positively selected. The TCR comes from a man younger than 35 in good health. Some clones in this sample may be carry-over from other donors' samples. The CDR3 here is CASSLMPAEPGTEAFF. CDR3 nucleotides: TGCGCCAGCAGCTTGATGCCTGCAGAACCTGGCACTGAAGCTTTCTTT.